The source of this T cell receptor beta chain is a study of T cells after yellow fever vaccination. For the study at large: SMART-Seq v4 Ultra Low Input prepared libraries from low-cell fractions.

Trimming pared 8 bases from V and 0 bases from J, leaving 9 bases between. The V gene's germline CDR1 is SGHTA and CDR2 FQGNSA. CDR3 size: 13 residues. One entry per CDR3 protein results from TCRdb running MiXCR on the 5' RACE reads. The sample records 120,000 or so distinct CDR3 sequences, about 7.2% being singletons. The input for sequencing was CD4+ T cells sorted from PBMCs, taken more than 40 days after the first yellow fever vaccination. The clonotype originates from a man younger than 35 who received the YFV17D yellow fever vaccine. This chain links TRBV7-2 with TRBJ2-3, with D unresolved. CDR3 DNA sequence: TGTGCCAGCTGTCAGCTTAGCACAGATACGCAGTATTTT. Its protein product is CASCQLSTDTQYF.